The clone carrying this TCR beta chain appeared a few times. This sample was included in a study of blood T cell repertoires in COVID-19. Study in general: Acute-phase and convalescent COVID-19 samples originated in the United States, Italy and Spain. T cells, B-cell-depleted T cells, or PBMCs provided the cDNA or gDNA that served as material.

Original methodology: Estimates of nucleated cell counts were drawn from the amplification of reference gene primers. Measured with immunoSEQ multiplex PCR; TCRdb has only the in-frame clones, and not every one. V and J calls and clone size are given by that table; D and trimming were obtained from the DNA. The sample lists about 43,000 clones, about 90% occurring once. This clonotype was obtained from a woman of 80 years or more with active COVID-19. Specimen: peripheral blood.

The CDR3 spells CASRPYGTGGGNQPQHF. The CDR3 DNA reads as TGTGCCAGCCGGCCGTACGGGACAGGGGGCGGGAATCAGCCCCAGCATTTT. The chain combines TRBV28 with TRBJ1-5; 12 bases map to TRBD1. This CDR3 region has 17 residues. The germline CDR1 and CDR2 sequences are MDHEN and SYDVKM. V shed 8 bases and J 4 bases; nucleotides not matched to a gene: 12.